The 20 T cell receptor beta chains below all came from one sample that was sequenced in a study of beta chain features in type 1 diabetes (dated by TCRdb to 2017 to 2018). Libraries came from the immunoSEQ multiplex PCR assay. All of the isolated RNA was reverse transcribed with the High Capacity cDNA Reverse Transcription Kit, so expressed TCRB transcripts were sequenced. Entries here come from immuneACCESS through TCRdb and include only in-frame sequences with V and J called. Some clones fail to appear in such tables; in the studies checked, an unresolved V gene covers under half of the shortfall, and the cause of the remainder is unknown. Recorded for this sample are hundreds of thousands of clones; around 15% of them occurred a single time. The ten top clones hold approximately 0.099% of the sample. Sample: naive CD4+ T cells from blood. The cell subset or site label, read with the paper, signifies: true naive CD4+ T cells. The receptor source for this set is a man aged 18 to 29 in good health.

This clone was detected only a few times. The V gene is TRBV28, the J gene TRBJ2-1, with D unresolved. The germline gives CDR1 MDHEN, CDR2 SYDVKM. V lost 8 bases and J lost 0, with 11 bases in between. This CDR3 region has 14 residues. The CDR3 bases are TGTGCCAGCCTCTCGGGCGGCTCCTACAATGAGCAGTTCTTC. Translation gives CASLSGGSYNEQFF.

Only a few counts were recorded for this clone. This chain uses TRBV27 with TRBJ2-6; D gene uncertain. The CDR3 has 14 amino acids. Trimming stripped 8 bases from V and 0 bases from J, with 8 bases between. Germline V gene data show CDR1 as MNHEY and CDR2 as SMNVEV (reference sequence). In DNA form, the CDR3 reads TGTGCCAGCCGTAGGGCCTCTGGGGCCAACGTCCTGACTTTC. Translating gives CASRRASGANVLTF.

The chain couples TRBV19 to TRBJ2-4; TRBD2 is a possible D gene (5 bases). CDR1 is LNHDA and CDR2 is SQIVND in the germline V gene (reference sequence). The CDR3 loop spans 17 amino acids. Trimming pared 6 bases from V and 3 bases from J, leaving 21 bases between. CDR3: CASSPVLRGTGKNIQYF. Written as DNA, the CDR3 is TGTGCCAGTAGCCCCGTTCTCCGGGGTACGGGCAAAAACATTCAGTACTTC.

A few counts support this clone. V usage is TRBV29-1 and J usage is TRBJ2-3; 7 bases line up with TRBD2. The CDR3 sequence is 15 residues long. Per germline, CDR1 SQVTM and CDR2 ANQGSEA. Trimming at V came to 2 bases and at J to 4 bases, leaving 9 bases not matched to a gene. CDR3 sequence reads: CSVERLGGSADTQYF. For the CDR3, the DNA is TGCAGCGTTGAAAGGTTGGGAGGGAGCGCAGATACGCAGTATTTT.

The chain has TRBV7-9 and TRBJ2-3; D is uncertain. Germline V CDR1 and CDR2: SEHNR, FQNEAQ (reference sequence). V lost 5 bases and J lost 1, with 13 bases in between. The CDR3 runs to 15 residues. The chain's CDR3 is CASSLFLTGTDTQYF. The CDR3 DNA follows: TGTGCCAGCAGCCTCTTTTTGACGGGCACAGATACGCAGTATTTT.

The chain is built from TRBV4-3 and TRBJ2-1; tentatively, D is TRBD1 or TRBD2 (6 bases each). This CDR3 has 15 residues. V was clipped by 1 base and J by 8 bases, with 15 bases between them. Germline V gives CDR1 LGHNA, CDR2 YSLEER. The CDR3 DNA sequence: TGCGCCAGCAGCCAAGGGGGGCGGGGAGGAGATGAGCAGTTCTTC. Translating gives CASSQGGRGGDEQFF.

In this sample, this clone turned up a few times. This chain joins TRBV9 and TRBJ2-1, with a tentative D call TRBD2 (6 bases). The CDR3 has 15 residues. Per the germline V gene, CDR1 is SGDLS and CDR2 is YYNGEE. Trimming removed 3 bases from V and 1 base from J, with 11 bases in between. The CDR3 nucleotides are TGTGCCAGCAGCGAGGGACTTCGTTCCTACAATGAGCAGTTCTTC. This translates into CASSEGLRSYNEQFF.

The sample holds a few counts of this clone. The chain couples TRBV7-9 to TRBJ1-3; D is undetermined. The ends were cut back, 5 bases at V and 3 bases at J, with 17 bases in the middle. Germline CDR1 reads SEHNR; CDR2 reads FQNEAQ (reference sequence). The CDR3 is 16 amino acids. The CDR3 coding sequence is TGTGCCAGCAGCAGACTTGCTGGGTCTTATGGAAACACCATATATTTT. Translation: CASSRLAGSYGNTIYF.

The CDR3 reads CASSLVASGGNEQFF. Here the CDR3 DNA reads TGTGCCAGCAGCTTAGTTGCTAGCGGGGGGAACGAGCAGTTCTTC. The rearrangement joins TRBV11-3 to TRBJ2-1; 11 bases map to TRBD2. CDR1 is SGHNT and CDR2 is YENEEA in the germline V gene. V dropped 1 base and J dropped 10; count of bases not matched to a gene: 6. The CDR3 spans 15 residues.

The rearrangement links TRBV19 to TRBJ2-2; 7 bases map to TRBD1. The CDR3 has 17 residues. V was clipped by 6 bases and J by 2 bases; unmatched bases: 12. Per the germline V gene, CDR1 is LNHDA and CDR2 is SQIVND (reference sequence). In DNA form, the CDR3 reads TGTGCCAGTAGGAGACAGGGAAGTGGGGTTAACACCGGGGAGCTGTTTTTT. Translated, it gives CASRRQGSGVNTGELFF.

This clone was seen a handful of times. The chain employs TRBV7-9 and TRBJ2-1; no clear D. The CDR3 contains 13 residues. Trimming cost V 4 bases and J 6 bases, with 10 bases left between them. The germline V gene encodes CDR1 SEHNR and CDR2 FQNEAQ (reference sequence). The CDR3 loop is CASSSSDGNEQFF. The CDR3, as DNA: TGTGCCAGCAGCTCCTCGGATGGCAATGAGCAGTTCTTC.

This clone was seen only a few times. This chain links TRBV7-9 with TRBJ2-3, with TRBD2 identical over 10 bases. CDR1 is SEHNR and CDR2 is FQNEAQ in the germline V gene (reference sequence). This CDR3 is 18 amino acids long. Losses at the gene ends were 0 bases for V and 5 bases for J; bases not matched to a gene: 11. CDR3 protein: CASSLAAVASGSLDTQYF. The DNA for the CDR3 is TGTGCCAGCAGCTTAGCGGCAGTAGCTAGCGGGAGCCTAGATACGCAGTATTTT.

This clone has more than one count but fewer than ten. This CDR3 reads CASSFTGAAEQYF. The CDR3, as DNA: TGTGCCAGCAGCTTCACAGGGGCAGCCGAGCAGTACTTC. This rearrangement joins TRBV7-2 to TRBJ2-7; 7 nucleotides align to TRBD1. Germline CDR1 is SGHTA and CDR2 is FQGNSA. CDR3 length: 13 residues. The J segment lost 6 bases and the V segment lost 3 bases, leaving 5 bases of the junction unmatched.

This chain uses TRBV10-3 with TRBJ2-5; D gene unclear. CDR3 length: 12 residues. V lost 10 bases to trimming and J lost 4 bases, with 13 bases between them. CDR1 and CDR2 from the germline V gene are ENHRY and SYGVKD. CDR3 DNA sequence: TGTGCCAGCAGATCCGTCGCAGAGACCCAGTACTTC. Translation gives CASRSVAETQYF.

V is TRBV9 and J is TRBJ2-3; D is ambiguous. CDR1 is SGDLS and CDR2 is YYNGEE in the germline V gene. The CDR3 is 14 amino acids. Trimming shortened V by 3 bases and J by 4 bases, and 12 bases separated the two germline ends. The CDR3 DNA follows: TGTGCCAGCAGCGAAGGCCGGGTAGCAGATACGCAGTATTTT. The encoded protein is CASSEGRVADTQYF.

The chain couples TRBV14 to TRBJ1-4; 8 positions match TRBD1. Germline trimming cut 3 bases from V and 1 base from J; bases unmatched to any gene: 1. The CDR3 is made up of 15 amino acids. Per the germline V gene, CDR1 is SGHDN and CDR2 is FVKESK. The CDR3 nucleotides are TGTGCCAGCAGCCAGGGGACAGGAACTAATGAAAAACTGTTTTTT. As protein: CASSQGTGTNEKLFF. Full variable domain (missing parts from reference TRBV14 and TRBJ1-4): EAGVTQFPSHSVIEKGQTVTLRCDPISGHDNLYWYRRVMGKEIKFLLHFVKESKQDESGMPNNRFLAERTGGTYSTLKVQPAELEDSGVYFCASSQGTGTNEKLFFGSGTQLSVL.

This clone was detected only a few times. This chain links TRBV4-1 with TRBJ2-1; 13 bases agree with TRBD2. Germline V CDR1 and CDR2: MGHRA, YSYEKL. The CDR3 has 19 amino acids. Trimming removed 2 bases from V and 8 bases from J; junction bases left unmatched: 15. In nucleotides, the CDR3 is TGCGCCAGCAGCCAACTTACTTCTGGACTAGCGGGAGTGTGGTATGAGCAGTTCTTC. It codes for CASSQLTSGLAGVWYEQFF.

Only a few counts were recorded for this clone. The chain combines TRBV28 with TRBJ1-2; 7 nucleotides align to TRBD1. The germline CDR1 and CDR2 sequences are MDHEN and SYDVKM. There are 13 residues in the CDR3. V dropped 6 bases and J dropped 2; count of bases not matched to a gene: 3. The CDR3 protein is CASRKQGNYGYTF. CDR3 nucleotide sequence: TGTGCCAGCAGAAAACAGGGGAACTATGGCTACACCTTC.

The chain joins TRBV7-9 to TRBJ2-1; 12 nucleotides agree with TRBD2. V gave up 5 bases and J gave up 4 bases; unmatched junction bases: 3. Per germline, CDR1 SEHNR and CDR2 FQNEAQ (reference sequence). This CDR3 comprises 15 residues. CDR3 sequence (DNA): TGTGCCAGCAGCGCGGGACTAGCGGGTTACAATGAGCAGTTCTTC. This gives the protein CASSAGLAGYNEQFF.

V is TRBV10-3 and J is TRBJ1-1; TRBD1 might be the D (6 bases). V dropped 8 bases and J dropped 4 bases, with 17 bases sitting between them. The CDR3 extends over 14 amino acids. Germline-derived CDR1 and CDR2 are ENHRY and SYGVKD. The CDR3 region has the DNA TGTGCCATCGCGACAGGCGGTTCCTCCACTGAAGCTTTCTTT. This codes for CAIATGGSSTEAFF.